The next 8 T cell receptor beta chains were all read from a single sample in a study of cytomegalovirus exposure and HLA in healthy donors. Primers: 60 Vbeta forward and 13 Jbeta reverse. Some clones are missing from TCRdb's copy, which holds only in-frame ones; the method was immunoSEQ multiplex PCR. Of about 120,000 clones detected, 9% to 10% appear once; the ten largest clones hold less than 4%. The sequencing sample was made of PBMCs. These receptors originate from a young man in good health and CMV-seronegative.

V gene TRBV7-3 combines with J gene TRBJ2-3; TRBD2 aligns across 11 bases. V was clipped by 3 bases and J by 8 bases; unmatched bases: 7. Germline V gene data show CDR1 as SGHTA and CDR2 as FQGTGA. CDR3 size: 15 residues. Here the CDR3 reads CASSLGLAVQGTQYF. Here the CDR3 DNA reads TGTGCCAGCAGCTTGGGACTAGCGGTGCAGGGTACGCAGTATTTT.

This clone turned up a few times. The CDR3 reads CASRLGSGSYNEQFF. CDR3 coding DNA: TGTGCCAGTAGACTGGGTAGCGGATCCTACAATGAGCAGTTCTTC. The chain uses TRBV19 and TRBJ2-1, with D possibly TRBD2 on 6 matching bases. Germline CDR1 and CDR2: LNHDA and SQIVND (reference sequence). The CDR3 totals 15 residues. Trimming removed 6 bases from V and 1 base from J, with 13 bases in between.

This clone was counted a few times. The rearrangement uses TRBV19 and TRBJ1-3; 7 bases are a match to TRBD1. Germline trimming cut 9 bases from V and 3 bases from J; bases unmatched to any gene: 14. CDR3 length: 16 residues. The V gene's germline CDR1 is LNHDA and CDR2 SQIVND (reference sequence). CDR3 bases: TGTGCCAGAAATACCCCTTCGAGACAGGGTGGAAACACCATATATTTT. It yields the protein CARNTPSRQGGNTIYF.

In nucleotides, the CDR3 is TGTGCCAGCAGTCAGGGGCGCTCTGGAAACACCATATATTTT. This sequence encodes CASSQGRSGNTIYF. The V call is TRBV14, the J call TRBJ1-3; tentatively, D is TRBD1 (6 bases). From germline, CDR1 is SGHDN and CDR2 FVKESK. This CDR3 comprises 14 residues. The ends were cut back, 6 bases at V and 0 bases at J, with 9 bases in the middle.

This chain joins TRBV5-4 and TRBJ2-5; maybe TRBD2 (6 bases). The V gene lost 3 bases and the J gene lost 0 bases, with 12 bases spanning the gap. CDR3 length: 15 residues. Germline V gene data show CDR1 as SGHNT and CDR2 as YYREEE (reference sequence). The CDR3, as DNA: TGTGCCAGCAGCTCCGGGACTCCGAACCAAGAGACCCAGTACTTC. As protein: CASSSGTPNQETQYF.

Worth noting for this clone: Since no conserved phenylalanine or tryptophan closes the CDR3, a read error is the likely cause. The chain uses TRBV5-4 and TRBJ2-7, with D perhaps TRBD1 or TRBD2 (5 bases each). The CDR3 length is 17 residues. The germline V gene has CDR1 SGHNT and CDR2 YYREEE (reference sequence). The CDR3 here is CARSSLDLRGDSYEQYL. CDR3 coding DNA: TGTGCCAGAAGCTCTCTAGATTTGAGAGGGGACTCCTACGAGCAGTACCTC.

The J gene is TRBJ1-2, the V gene TRBV7-9, with a tentative D call TRBD1 (5 bases). This CDR3 spans 13 amino acids. The germline V gene encodes CDR1 SEHNR and CDR2 FQNEAQ (reference sequence). Trimming cost V 5 bases and J 7 bases, with 14 bases left between them. In nucleotides, the CDR3 is TGTGCCAGCAGCCCGGAGGGGCGGGGTGGCTACACCTTC. Amino acids: CASSPEGRGGYTF.

V gene TRBV2 combines with J gene TRBJ2-1; possible D gene TRBD2, 5 bases. This CDR3 spans 15 amino acids. The V end lost 6 bases, the J end lost 0 bases, and 12 bases lay between the germline ends. The germline CDR1 and CDR2 sequences are SNHLY and FYNNEI. The CDR3 here is CASSPEVRSYNEQFF. CDR3 sequence (DNA): TGTGCCAGCAGCCCGGAGGTCCGCTCCTACAATGAGCAGTTCTTC.